The 14 T cell receptor beta chains listed next were all sequenced from one sample in a study of early T cells in non-severe SARS-CoV-2 infection. TCRdb re-analysed the 5' RACE reads in MiXCR, keeping a single row per CDR3 protein. This table has about 26,000 distinct CDR3 sequences, roughly 4.1% appearing once. Input material: whole blood. All receptors come from an adult who was a healthcare worker with PCR-confirmed SARS-CoV-2 infection or an uninfected control (not recorded which).

This clonotype was detected many times. The rearrangement uses TRBV2 and TRBJ1-4; 11 positions agree with TRBD1. The germline gives CDR1 SNHLY, CDR2 FYNNEI. The V gene end was trimmed by 7 bases and the J gene end by 6 bases; junction bases not matched to a gene: 4. The CDR3 consists of 14 residues. The CDR3 region has the DNA TGTGCCAGCAAGGAGGGACAGGGGGATGAAAAACTGTTTTTT. This translates into CASKEGQGDEKLFF. The full variable domain, with the rest looked up from reference TRBV2 and TRBJ1-4, is EPEVTQTPSHQVTQMGQEVILRCVPISNHLYFYWYRQILGQKVEFLVSFYNNEISEKSEIFDDQFSVERPDGSNFTLKIRSTKLEDSAMYFCASKEGQGDEKLFFGSGTQLSVL.

This clonotype was detected ten times or more. An end of the junction differs from the germline gene, which may be a read error. V is TRBV5-1 and J is TRBJ1-3; no clear D. Per the germline V gene, CDR1 is SGHRS and CDR2 is YFSETQ. This CDR3 is built from 16 residues. The CDR3 DNA reads TGCGCCAGCAGCCTCGGACTTACCGGCTCTGAAAACACCATATATTTT. Its translation is CASSLGLTGSENTIYF.

This clonotype was detected only a few times. The V and J genes are TRBV6-1 and TRBJ2-7; 14 positions match TRBD2. Germline V gives CDR1 MNHNS, CDR2 SASEGT. This CDR3 has 15 amino acids. J gave up 7 bases and V 5 bases, and 7 bases lay outside the gene matches. The CDR3 region is CASSTVGLAGAEQYF. The CDR3 bases are TGTGCCAGCAGTACCGTGGGACTAGCGGGAGCTGAGCAGTACTTC.

There are many counts of this clonotype. The chain joins TRBV19 to TRBJ2-7, with 9 bases aligning to TRBD1. Germline values: CDR1 LNHDA, CDR2 SQIVND (reference sequence). This CDR3 has 12 residues. V shed 9 bases and J 5 bases; nucleotides not matched to a gene: 5. CDR3 loop: CASARDRDEQYF. In DNA, the CDR3 is TGTGCCAGCGCACGGGACAGGGACGAGCAGTACTTC. Using reference TRBV19 and TRBJ2-7 for the parts outside the CDR3, the full variable domain is DGGITQSPKYLFRKEGQNVTLSCEQNLNHDAMYWYRQDPGQGLRLIYYSQIVNDFQKGDIAEGYSVSREKKESFPLTVTSAQKNPTAFYLCASARDRDEQYFGPGTRLTVT.

This clonotype has a count of ten or more. The V and J genes are TRBV14 and TRBJ1-1, with D unclear. This CDR3 spans 14 amino acids. V was pared by 4 bases and J by 11 bases, with 20 bases between. Germline-derived CDR1 and CDR2 are SGHDN and FVKESK. CDR3 bases: TGTGCCAGCAGCCCTCTCCTCGCCGGGAGTAGGGCTTTCTTT. It yields the protein CASSPLLAGSRAFF.

The rearrangement uses TRBV5-1 and TRBJ2-7; D is undetermined. Germline lookup yields CDR1 SGHRS and CDR2 YFSETQ. CDR3 size: 15 residues. Trimming left V 4 bases short and J 2 bases short, with 16 bases between. The DNA of the CDR3 is TGCGCCAGCAGCACCGGTACCGGATCCACCTACGAGCAGTACTTC. Translated: CASSTGTGSTYEQYF.

The rearrangement joins TRBV30 to TRBJ2-7; 15 bases are shared with TRBD2. From germline, CDR1 is GTSNPN and CDR2 SVGIG (reference sequence). CDR3 size: 15 residues. The J segment lost 1 base and the V segment lost 3 bases, leaving 1 base of the junction unmatched. The chain's CDR3 is CAWRGLAGGSYEQYF. As DNA, the CDR3 is TGTGCCTGGAGGGGACTAGCGGGAGGTTCCTACGAGCAGTACTTC.

This clonotype was detected ten times or more. The chain has TRBV2 and TRBJ1-5; D gene unclear. This CDR3 is built from 14 residues. The germline V gene has CDR1 SNHLY and CDR2 FYNNEI. Trimming took off 6 bases at V and 5 bases at J, with 14 bases between the two ends. This CDR3 reads CASSWERVDQPQHF. For the CDR3, the DNA is TGTGCCAGCAGCTGGGAGAGGGTGGATCAGCCCCAGCATTTT.

This clonotype appeared many times. The rearrangement links TRBV20-1 to TRBJ2-5; 7 nucleotides agree with TRBD1. J lost 4 bases, V lost 4 bases, and 3 bases had no gene match. CDR1 and CDR2 from the germline V gene are DFQATT and SNEGSKA (reference sequence). The CDR3 spans 12 residues. The CDR3 here is CSATSGGETQYF. For the CDR3, the DNA is TGCAGTGCTACCTCAGGGGGAGAGACCCAGTACTTC.

The table lists this clonotype with many counts. The rearrangement links TRBV4-3 to TRBJ2-1; D not certain. Germline V lookup: CDR1 LGHNA, CDR2 YSLEER. Trimming stripped 0 bases from V and 15 bases from J, with 18 bases between. The CDR3 is 14 amino acids. CDR3 nucleotide sequence: TGCGCCAGCAGCCAAGATCACACTACCGGAGCGCGGTTCTTC. It codes for CASSQDHTTGARFF.

The sample holds a few counts of this clonotype. V is TRBV11-2 and J is TRBJ2-1; 10 positions match TRBD1. This CDR3 is built from 15 residues. Germline CDR1 SGHAT, CDR2 FQNNGV. J lost 8 bases, V lost 5 bases, and 9 bases had no gene match. The CDR3 is CASSPGGTGAYEQFF. CDR3 nucleotides: TGTGCCAGCAGCCCAGGAGGGACAGGGGCATATGAGCAGTTCTTC.

In this sample, this clonotype turned up a few times. CDR3 region: CASSYSPSGRVLNEQFF. The CDR3 nucleotides read TGTGCCAGCAGTTACTCGCCTAGCGGGAGGGTTCTTAATGAGCAGTTCTTC. V and J are TRBV6-2 or TRBV6-3 and TRBJ2-1; 12 bases agree with TRBD2. Germline values: CDR1 MNHEY, CDR2 SVGEGT. The CDR3 consists of 17 residues. Losses at the gene ends were 0 bases for V and 7 bases for J; bases not matched to a gene: 7.

This clonotype was counted many times. The chain links TRBV6-2 or TRBV6-3 to TRBJ1-5, with no clear D. V dropped 2 bases and J dropped 0 bases, with 11 bases sitting between them. The CDR3 consists of 16 residues. The germline gives CDR1 MNHEY, CDR2 SVGEGT. The CDR3 reads CASSYAGGYSNQPQHF. The DNA of the CDR3 is TGTGCCAGCAGTTACGCGGGAGGGTATAGCAATCAGCCCCAGCATTTT.

With regard to this clonotype: The junction differs from germline at one of its ends, possibly a read error. V gene TRBV7-2 combines with J gene TRBJ2-1; 9 bases map to TRBD2. The length of the CDR3 is 15 residues. Germline-derived CDR1 and CDR2 are SGHTA and FQGNSA. The CDR3 sequence is CASNLLAGQHNEQFF. CDR3 bases: TGTGCCAGCAACTTACTAGCGGGTCAGCACAATGAGCAGTTCTTC.